This passage covers 11 T cell receptor beta chains from one sample sequenced in a study of T cells after somatic rescue of genetic block. Only in-frame clones appear in the TCRdb table, and some are missing; sequencing was by immunoSEQ multiplex PCR. The sample has approximately 78,000 clones, approximately 91% seen once. Sequencing input: peripheral blood mononuclear cells (PBMCs). These receptors originate from a man in his thirties or forties.

This clone was detected only a few times. The chain has TRBV19 and TRBJ1-1; 8 nucleotides line up with TRBD1. CDR1 and CDR2 from the germline V gene are LNHDA and SQIVND (reference sequence). The CDR3 has 13 residues. Unmatched junction bases numbered 11, after V lost 11 bases and J lost 6 bases. DNA for the CDR3: TGTGCCTCTAAGCGGGACAGGTTTTCTGAAGCTTTCTTT. It is translated as CASKRDRFSEAFF.

V gene TRBV10-1 combines with J gene TRBJ2-1, with D perhaps matching TRBD2 (6 bases). Germline V lookup: CDR1 WNHNN, CDR2 SYGVQD (reference sequence). This CDR3 has 15 amino acids. V was clipped by 3 bases and J by 4 bases, with 13 bases between them. The CDR3 DNA is TGCGCCAGCAGTGATGTGTCTAGCGAATACAATGAGCAGTTCTTC. Its translation: CASSDVSSEYNEQFF.

This clone was picked up one time. The rearrangement uses TRBV10-1 and TRBJ1-1, with D maybe TRBD1 (5 bases). The V gene lost 5 bases and the J gene lost 1 base, with 8 bases spanning the gap. This CDR3 spans 13 amino acids. Germline loops: CDR1 WNHNN, CDR2 SYGVQD (reference sequence). The DNA of the CDR3 is TGCGCCAGCAGTTTGGACAAGAACACTGAAGCTTTCTTT. It encodes CASSLDKNTEAFF.

This chain joins TRBV5-1 and TRBJ2-7; D might be TRBD1 or TRBD2, each matching 6 bases. The V end was cut by 4 bases, the J end by 6 bases, with 20 bases between. In germline, CDR1 is SGHRS, CDR2 YFSETQ. The CDR3 is 15 amino acids. Written as DNA, the CDR3 is TGCGCCAGCAGCGTAGGGGGGACCGGGGGCTCCGAGCAGTACTTC. Translating gives CASSVGGTGGSEQYF.

This rearrangement joins TRBV5-6 to TRBJ1-6; a possible D gene is TRBD1 (5 bases). The CDR3 covers 16 residues. V was clipped by 4 bases and J by 7 bases, with 18 bases between them. Germline values: CDR1 SGHDT, CDR2 YYEEEE. The CDR3 reads CASSPGEGIRNSPLHF. The CDR3 nucleotides read TGTGCCAGCAGCCCGGGGGAGGGGATTAGGAATTCACCCCTCCACTTT.

The rearrangement links TRBV4-2 to TRBJ2-7; TRBD1 matches at 10 bases. Trimming cost V 1 base and J 3 bases; bases outside gene matches: 3. The CDR3 has 15 amino acids. Germline V CDR1 and CDR2: LGHNA, YNFKEQ. The CDR3 DNA is TGTGCCAGCAGCCAAGTGGGACAGGGGAACTACGAGCAGTACTTC. It codes for CASSQVGQGNYEQYF.

Note on this clone: The sample holds other DNA sequences that translate to the same CDR3. CDR3 sequence (DNA): TGTGCCAGCAGTCGGACAGGGAATGAGCAGTTCTTC. It encodes CASSRTGNEQFF. This chain uses TRBV6-5 with TRBJ2-1; 8 nucleotides align to TRBD1. With 5 bases clipped from V and 7 bases from J, the junction kept 1 base outside the gene matches. This CDR3 is built from 12 residues. Per the germline V gene, CDR1 is MNHEY and CDR2 is SVGAGI.

The chain links TRBV15 to TRBJ1-4; D not resolved. CDR3 length: 16 amino acids. The V gene lost 4 bases and the J gene lost 3 bases, with 15 bases spanning the gap. The germline gives CDR1 LNHNV, CDR2 YYDKDF (reference sequence). The CDR3 is CATSTPGREANEKLFF. CDR3 in DNA: TGTGCCACCAGCACCCCGGGGAGGGAGGCTAATGAAAAACTGTTTTTT.

The V gene is TRBV15, the J gene TRBJ1-2, with TRBD1 matching over 8 bases. This CDR3 is 15 amino acids long. CDR1 is LNHNV and CDR2 is YYDKDF in the germline V gene (reference sequence). Trimming at V came to 0 bases and at J to 8 bases, leaving 8 bases not matched to a gene. The CDR3 DNA reads TGTGCCACCAGCAGAGATACAGGGGGTCTACGAGGCTACACCTTC. Protein: CATSRDTGGLRGYTF.

The chain is built from TRBV4-3 and TRBJ2-5; D might be TRBD1 or TRBD2, each matching 5 bases. CDR1 and CDR2 (germline): LGHNA, YSLEER. Trimming took 4 bases from V and 10 from J, leaving 16 bases between them. The CDR3 contains 13 residues. The DNA of the CDR3 is TGCGCCAGCAGCCCAGGGCTAGCCGGAGTCCAGTACTTC. This sequence encodes CASSPGLAGVQYF.

This sequence joins TRBV28 and TRBJ2-5; D gene uncertain. The J call could be wrong; TRBJ2-7 is a better fit for the DNA end. This CDR3 is 12 amino acids long. The germline CDR1 and CDR2 sequences are MDHEN and SYDVKM. CDR3 bases: TGTGCCAGCAGTCCCCGGATCTACGAGCAGTACTTC. Its protein product is CASSPRIYEQYF.